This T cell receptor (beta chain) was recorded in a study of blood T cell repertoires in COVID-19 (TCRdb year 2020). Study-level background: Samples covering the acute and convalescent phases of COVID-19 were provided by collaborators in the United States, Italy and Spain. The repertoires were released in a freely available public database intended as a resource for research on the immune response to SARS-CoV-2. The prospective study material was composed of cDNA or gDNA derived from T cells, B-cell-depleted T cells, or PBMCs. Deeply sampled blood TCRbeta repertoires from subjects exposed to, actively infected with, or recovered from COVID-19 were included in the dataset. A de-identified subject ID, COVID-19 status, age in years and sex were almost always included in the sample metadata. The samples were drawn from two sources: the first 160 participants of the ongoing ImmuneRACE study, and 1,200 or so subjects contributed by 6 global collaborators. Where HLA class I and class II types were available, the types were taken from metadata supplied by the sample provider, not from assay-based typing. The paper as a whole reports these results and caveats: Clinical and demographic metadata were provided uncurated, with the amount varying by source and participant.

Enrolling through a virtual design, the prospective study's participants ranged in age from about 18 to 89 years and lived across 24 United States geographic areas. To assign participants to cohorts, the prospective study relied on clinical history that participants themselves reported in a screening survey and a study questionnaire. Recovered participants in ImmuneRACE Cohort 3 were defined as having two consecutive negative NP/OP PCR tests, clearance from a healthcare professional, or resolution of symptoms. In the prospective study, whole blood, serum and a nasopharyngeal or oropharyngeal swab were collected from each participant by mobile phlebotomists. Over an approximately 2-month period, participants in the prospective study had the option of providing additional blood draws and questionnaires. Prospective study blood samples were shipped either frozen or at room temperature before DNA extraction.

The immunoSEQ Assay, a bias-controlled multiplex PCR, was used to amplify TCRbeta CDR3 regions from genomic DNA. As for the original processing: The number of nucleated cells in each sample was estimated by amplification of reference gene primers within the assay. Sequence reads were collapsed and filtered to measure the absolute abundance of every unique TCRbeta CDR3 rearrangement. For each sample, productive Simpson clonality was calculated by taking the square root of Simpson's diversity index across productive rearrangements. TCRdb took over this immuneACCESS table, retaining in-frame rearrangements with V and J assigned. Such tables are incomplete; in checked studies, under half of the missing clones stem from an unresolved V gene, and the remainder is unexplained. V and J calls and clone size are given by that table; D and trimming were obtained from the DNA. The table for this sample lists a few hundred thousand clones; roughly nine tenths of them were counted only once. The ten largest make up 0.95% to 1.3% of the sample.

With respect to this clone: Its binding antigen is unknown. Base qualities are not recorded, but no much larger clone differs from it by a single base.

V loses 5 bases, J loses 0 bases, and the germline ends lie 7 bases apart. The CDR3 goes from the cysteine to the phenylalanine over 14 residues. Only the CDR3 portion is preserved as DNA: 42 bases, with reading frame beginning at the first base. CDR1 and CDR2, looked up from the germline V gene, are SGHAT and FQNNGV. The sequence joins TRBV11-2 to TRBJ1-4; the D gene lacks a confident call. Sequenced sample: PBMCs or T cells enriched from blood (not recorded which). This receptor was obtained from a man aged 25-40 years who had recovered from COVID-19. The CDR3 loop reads CASSQYTTNEKLFF. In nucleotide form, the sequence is TGTGCCAGCAGCCAATACACAACTAATGAAAAACTGTTTTTT.